The entry below describes one T cell receptor (beta chain). This record belongs to a study of blood T cell repertoires in COVID-19. In the study overall: Acute and convalescent COVID-19 specimens originated in the United States, Italy and Spain. Sample material is recorded as cDNA or gDNA derived from T cells, B-cell-depleted T cells, or PBMCs.

Per the study methods: Estimation of nucleated cell counts was performed using reference gene primer amplification. Some clones are missing from TCRdb's copy, which holds only in-frame ones; the method was immunoSEQ multiplex PCR. The V and J calls and the clone size are those of that table, but D and trimming were determined from the DNA. Found here are over 300,000 clones, 90% of them singletons; the top ten hold around 7%. Trimming cost V 6 bases and J 2 bases, with 13 bases left between them. Looked up from germline, CDR1 is MDHEN and CDR2 is SYDVKM. The CDR3 covers 14 residues. This clonotype was sampled from a man aged 18 to 29 with active or convalescent COVID-19. The J gene is TRBJ1-2, the V gene TRBV28; maybe TRBD1 (5 bases). Sequencing input: peripheral blood. CDR3 region: CASRPPRGNYGYTF. CDR3 coding DNA: TGTGCCAGCAGGCCACCTAGGGGAAACTATGGCTACACCTTC.